Below, one T cell receptor (beta chain) is given with its context. Its antigen remains unknown. This sample was taken from a study of T cells after yellow fever vaccination. Study-wide background: Each low-cell-number fraction was prepared by means of SMART-Seq v4 Ultra Low Input.

TCR cDNA, made by 5'RACE template switching, carried an added universal primer site and UMIs. MiXCR, run by TCRdb on the 5' RACE reads, gives a single entry per CDR3 protein. The sample consists of 300,000 or so distinct CDR3 sequences, 7.5% to 9.5% of them appearing once. Overall study findings and caveats: Most clones from primary vaccination were detected again post-booster (roughly 96% CD4, 88% CD8). The secondary response peaked faster, at day 5 versus 15, but was weaker.

The CDR3 has 14 amino acids. Trimming left V 4 bases short and J 3 bases short, with 10 bases between. Germline loops: CDR1 WSHSY, CDR2 SAAADI. Material: CD4+ T cells sorted from PBMCs, obtained 5 days after the yellow fever booster vaccination. The V and J genes are TRBV10-2 and TRBJ1-5; no clear D. This sequence originates from a man between 18 and 29 years old who received the YFV17D yellow fever vaccine. CDR3 in amino acids: CASSAEVLNQPQHF. CDR3 sequence (DNA): TGCGCCAGCAGTGCCGAGGTCCTCAATCAGCCCCAGCATTTT.